The 18 T cell receptor beta chains below all came from one sample that was sequenced in a study of control samples from healthy donors and cancer patients. The repertoire was sequenced with immunoSEQ multiplex PCR; TCRdb's copy has only in-frame clones and lacks some. In the table there are 400,000 to 500,000 clones, more than 80% of which are singletons. Sequences were obtained from PBMCs. The receptors stem from a man aged 35-49 years with head and neck cancer.

This sequence joins TRBV12-5 and TRBJ2-7; a possible D gene is TRBD1 (6 bases). Germline CDR1 LGHNT, CDR2 FRNRAP. V was cut by 2 bases and J by 2 bases, with 13 bases left in between. The CDR3 totals 15 residues. CDR3 in amino acids: CASGLYGTPPYEQYF. The CDR3, as DNA: TGTGCTAGTGGTTTGTATGGGACACCCCCCTACGAGCAGTACTTC.

This clone was counted a single time. This chain joins TRBV2 and TRBJ2-7, with D perhaps TRBD2 (5 bases). The CDR3 is 14 amino acids. With 5 bases removed from V and 2 bases from J, the gap between germline ends came to 13 bases. Germline V gene data show CDR1 as SNHLY and CDR2 as FYNNEI. The DNA for the CDR3 is TGTGCCAGCAGTCCCAGGACGGGAACCTACGAGCAGTACTTC. Translation gives CASSPRTGTYEQYF.

The genes are TRBV5-1 and TRBJ2-3, with 7 bases fitting TRBD1. Germline V gives CDR1 SGHRS, CDR2 YFSETQ. After removal of 0 bases from V and 2 bases from J, the junction contained 6 bases not matched to a gene. This CDR3 has 16 residues. The CDR3: CASSLEGQRLTDTQYF. The CDR3 coding sequence is TGCGCCAGCAGCTTGGAGGGACAGAGACTCACAGATACGCAGTATTTT. Based on the CDR3 plus reference TRBV5-1 and TRBJ2-3, the full variable domain is KAGVTQTPRYLIKTRGQQVTLSCSPISGHRSVSWYQQTPGQGLQFLFEYFSETQRNKGNFPGRFSGRQFSNSRSEMNVSTLELGDSALYLCASSLEGQRLTDTQYFGPGTRLTVL.

The chain links TRBV19 to TRBJ2-3; TRBD2 aligns across 13 bases. Losses at the gene ends were 3 bases for V and 0 bases for J; bases not matched to a gene: 9. Looked up from germline, CDR1 is LNHDA and CDR2 is SQIVND (reference sequence). The CDR3 runs to 19 residues. CDR3: CASSMELAGGPTSTDTQYF. The CDR3 DNA reads TGTGCCAGTAGTATGGAACTAGCGGGGGGGCCGACTAGCACAGATACGCAGTATTTT.

The J gene is TRBJ2-2, the V gene TRBV5-6; D unclear. The V and J ends lost 0 bases and 7 bases respectively, with 13 bases between them. The CDR3 is made up of 15 amino acids. The germline gives CDR1 SGHDT, CDR2 YYEEEE. The CDR3 DNA sequence: TGTGCCAGCAGCTTGGTGGGCAGCCCGAACGGGGAGCTGTTTTTT. This codes for CASSLVGSPNGELFF.

The genes are TRBV5-8 and TRBJ1-2; tentative D call: TRBD1 (5 bases). The CDR3 extends over 15 amino acids. The V end lost 2 bases, the J end lost 3 bases, and 14 bases lay between the germline ends. Germline lookup yields CDR1 SGHTS and CDR2 YDEGEE. The CDR3 sequence is CASSFGTGRDYGYTF. CDR3 coding DNA: TGTGCCAGCAGCTTCGGAACAGGCCGGGACTATGGCTACACCTTC.

The chain couples TRBV5-1 to TRBJ2-7; 7 bases map to TRBD2. V was pared by 4 bases and J by 5 bases, with 15 bases of the junction left unmatched. This CDR3 has 16 residues. CDR1 and CDR2 from the germline V gene are SGHRS and YFSETQ. DNA of the CDR3: TGCGCCAGCAGCCCCTCCGGGACTACCCCTACCCACGAGCAGTACTTC. Translation gives CASSPSGTTPTHEQYF.

The chain combines TRBV20-1 with TRBJ2-1; D is perhaps TRBD2 (6 bases). The CDR3 extends over 14 amino acids. Germline CDR1 DFQATT, CDR2 SNEGSKA (reference sequence). V gave up 3 bases and J gave up 3 bases, with 12 bases separating them. The CDR3 loop is CSASSAGLYNEQFF. The DNA for the CDR3 is TGCAGTGCTAGTTCCGCGGGACTCTACAATGAGCAGTTCTTC.

This clone was counted only a few times. The chain joins TRBV5-4 to TRBJ2-5; 15 nucleotides align to TRBD2. After removal of 4 bases from V and 0 bases from J, the junction contained 4 bases not matched to a gene. The CDR3 has 17 residues. Germline V gene sequence: CDR1 SGHNT, CDR2 YYREEE (reference sequence). CDR3 sequence: CASSPGLAGGHQETQYF. For the CDR3, the DNA is TGTGCCAGCAGCCCGGGACTAGCGGGGGGTCACCAAGAGACCCAGTACTTC.

This chain links TRBV6-2 or TRBV6-3 with TRBJ1-6; D is ambiguous. Germline CDR1 reads MNHEY; CDR2 reads SVGEGT. V was trimmed by 2 bases and J by 7 bases, leaving 12 bases between them. The CDR3 loop spans 15 amino acids. The CDR3 spells CASSYPGEGNSPLHF. CDR3 in DNA: TGTGCCAGCAGTTACCCGGGAGAGGGAAATTCACCCCTCCACTTT.

This sequence joins TRBV28 and TRBJ2-3; D may be TRBD1 or TRBD2 (5 bases each). The ends were cut back, 2 bases at V and 5 bases at J, with 11 bases in the middle. Germline CDR1 is MDHEN and CDR2 is SYDVKM. This CDR3 comprises 14 residues. CDR3 nucleotides: TGTGCCAGCAGTTTAACAGGACTGGGAGATACGCAGTATTTT. Its protein is CASSLTGLGDTQYF.

The chain is built from TRBV30 and TRBJ2-7; a weak D match, TRBD2 (5 bases). CDR1 and CDR2 (germline): GTSNPN, SVGIG (reference sequence). This CDR3 is built from 12 residues. V lost 7 bases and J lost 0, with 10 bases in between. CDR3 loop: CASGLFSYEQYF. The CDR3 nucleotides read TGTGCCTCGGGGTTGTTCTCCTACGAGCAGTACTTC.

The V and J genes are TRBV6-6 and TRBJ1-3; D unresolved. There are 13 residues in the CDR3. Germline CDR1 and CDR2: MNHNY and SVGAGI (reference sequence). The V end was cut by 4 bases, the J end by 2 bases, with 6 bases between. DNA for the CDR3: TGTGCCAGCAGTTTTAGGGCTGGAAACACCATATATTTT. Amino acid sequence: CASSFRAGNTIYF.

V and J are TRBV2 and TRBJ1-1; D might be TRBD1 (6 bases). Germline V gene data show CDR1 as SNHLY and CDR2 as FYNNEI. The CDR3 length is 15 residues. V lost 5 bases, J lost 6 bases, and 19 bases lay in between. The CDR3 coding sequence is TGTGCCAGCAGTTTCCTGCAGGGGCAGTCCCCTGAAGCTTTCTTT. It is translated as CASSFLQGQSPEAFF.

The J gene is TRBJ2-7, the V gene TRBV27; D might be TRBD2 (5 bases). Germline CDR1 is MNHEY and CDR2 is SMNVEV (reference sequence). The CDR3 is 11 amino acids. CDR3: CSGWGAYEQYF. The CDR3 DNA follows: TGTTCCGGGTGGGGAGCCTACGAGCAGTACTTC.

This chain connects TRBV9 to TRBJ2-3; D call uncertain. The CDR3 contains 16 residues. Trimming removed 0 bases at V and 0 bases at J, with 11 bases between. Germline CDR1 is SGDLS and CDR2 is YYNGEE. CDR3: CASSVGVLTSTDTQYF. CDR3 DNA sequence: TGTGCCAGCAGCGTAGGGGTATTAACTAGCACAGATACGCAGTATTTT.

V is TRBV6-5 and J is TRBJ2-1, with a tentative D call TRBD1 (6 bases). Per the germline V gene, CDR1 is MNHEY and CDR2 is SVGAGI. The V gene lost 5 bases and the J gene lost 5 bases, with 16 bases spanning the gap. The CDR3 is 15 amino acids. CDR3 sequence reads: CASSRTGTLNNEQFF. The CDR3, as DNA: TGTGCCAGCAGTCGCACCGGGACACTCAACAATGAGCAGTTCTTC.

In the case of this clone: One junction end disagrees with the germline gene, perhaps due to a read error. This chain links TRBV2 with TRBJ2-4, with 8 bases aligning to TRBD2. The CDR3 covers 12 residues. CDR1 and CDR2 from the germline V gene are SNHLY and FYNNEI. CDR3 in amino acids: CASSEALREGLF. CDR3 nucleotides: TGTGCCAGCAGTGAAGCGCTTCGGGAGGGCCTCTTC.